These T cell receptor beta chains were read from a single sample in a study of blood T cell repertoires in COVID-19. Assay used: immunoSEQ multiplex PCR; TCRdb lists only in-frame clones, some missing. Among some 260,000 clones listed, approximately 88% were seen once. Material for sequencing was peripheral blood. All receptors come from an older woman with COVID-19, enrolled during active disease. Both conserved end residues are part of each CDR3. The D gene is left open where the match is weak. A row's size may be missing; if present it is once, few, many or a size class.

v_gene	d_gene	abundance	j_gene	CDR3nt	CDR3aa
TRBV12-3/TRBV12-4	.	.	TRBJ2-1	TGTGCCAGCAGTCCCGAAGGGGTCGGGCAGTTCTTC	CASSPEGVGQFF
TRBV15	.	.	TRBJ1-3	TGTGCCACCAGCAGAGATGTTCTGAGCTCTGGAAACACCATATATTTT	CATSRDVLSSGNTIYF
TRBV15	.	.	TRBJ2-7	TGTGCCACCAGCAGAGAGAGCGGGACAAGCTACGAGCAGTACTTC	CATSRESGTSYEQYF
TRBV6-5	.	.	TRBJ2-1	TGTGCCAGCAGTTACTCCGGGTACAATGAGCAGTTCTTC	CASSYSGYNEQFF
TRBV6-4	TRBD1	.	TRBJ1-4	TGTGCCAGCAGTCCACCACATTTAAACAGGGGTCGGGAAAAACTGTTTTTT	CASSPPHLNRGREKLFF
TRBV19	TRBD1	.	TRBJ2-5	TGTGCCAGTAGTATGGGACAGGGCAAATGGAAGACCCAGTACTTC	CASSMGQGKWKTQYF
TRBV5-1	TRBD1	.	TRBJ2-6	TGCGCCAGCAGCTTGACAGGGGGGACCTCTGGGGCCAACGTCCTGACTTTC	CASSLTGGTSGANVLTF
TRBV4-2	.	.	TRBJ1-5	TGTGCCAGCAGCCAAGATAATTCCGGGCAGGGTAGTCAGCCCCAGCATTTT	CASSQDNSGQGSQPQHF
TRBV19	TRBD2	few	TRBJ2-3	TGTGCCAGTACTGATCTAGCGGGAGTGGCAGATACGCAGTATTTT	CASTDLAGVADTQYF
TRBV6-5	TRBD1	once	TRBJ1-5	TGTGCCAGCAGCTCTACAGGGGGCCCAGGTCAGCCCCAGCATTTT	CASSSTGGPGQPQHF
TRBV7-9	.	.	TRBJ2-7	TGTGCCAGCAAAAGAGAACTCTCCTACGAGCAGTACTTC	CASKRELSYEQYF
TRBV19	TRBD1	.	TRBJ1-4	TGTGCCAGCAGGGGGATGGGACTCACTAATGAAAAACTGTTTTTT	CASRGMGLTNEKLFF
TRBV4-1	.	.	TRBJ1-6	TGCGCCAGCAGCCAACAACAGGGTCTCTCACCCCTCCACTTT	CASSQQQGLSPLHF
TRBV9	.	.	TRBJ1-5	TGTGCCAGCAGCGTAGACACCTATCAGCCCCAGCATTTT	CASSVDTYQPQHF
TRBV4-1	.	.	TRBJ1-2	TGCGCCAGCAGCCAAGATTTACCAGGGGATTCATATGGCTACACCTTC	CASSQDLPGDSYGYTF
TRBV7-2	.	.	TRBJ1-2	TGTGCCAGCAGCTTAGCAACAGGGCCTCGCGGCTACACCTTC	CASSLATGPRGYTF
TRBV7-9	TRBD2	.	TRBJ2-7	TGTGCCAGCAGCACGGGACTAGCGGGAGGGCACGAGCAGTACTTC	CASSTGLAGGHEQYF
TRBV28	TRBD1	.	TRBJ1-1	TGTGCCAGCAGTCGGACAGGGGGCACTGAAGCTTTCTTT	CASSRTGGTEAFF
TRBV24-1	.	.	TRBJ2-3	TGTGCCACCAGTGACTCTCCGGGGACGCAGTATTTT	CATSDSPGTQYF
TRBV9	.	.	TRBJ2-1	TGTGCCAGCAGCGAACGGGACATCTCCTACAATGAGCAGTTCTTC	CASSERDISYNEQFF
TRBV2	TRBD1	.	TRBJ1-2	TGTGCCAGCAGTGAAGTGCAGGGGGCGACGGGCTATGGCTACACCTTC	CASSEVQGATGYGYTF
TRBV15	.	.	TRBJ2-3	TGTGCCACCAGCAGGGCCCAGGAGGCAGATACGCAGTATTTT	CATSRAQEADTQYF
TRBV27	TRBD2	.	TRBJ2-7	TGTGCCAGCAGTCTTGCTAGCGGGTATGGCGAGCAGTACTTC	CASSLASGYGEQYF
TRBV25-1	.	.	TRBJ1-4	TGTGCCAGCAGTGAATTAGGAGGGCGCGAAAAACTGTTTTTT	CASSELGGREKLFF
TRBV10-3	TRBD1	.	TRBJ1-1	TGTGCCATCACCGGACAGGGGAACACTGAAGCTTTCTTT	CAITGQGNTEAFF
TRBV12-3/TRBV12-4	TRBD1	.	TRBJ1-2	TGTGCCAGCAGCCTACAGGGGGCACGTGGCTACACCTTC	CASSLQGARGYTF
TRBV2	.	once	TRBJ1-3	TGTGCCAGCAGCGAAGTTGGAGTCTTCTCTGGAAACACCATATATTTT	CASSEVGVFSGNTIYF
TRBV29-1	TRBD1	.	TRBJ1-6	TGCAGCGTTCGTGGGACAGGAAATTCACCCCTCCACTTT	CSVRGTGNSPLHF
TRBV7-3	TRBD2	.	TRBJ2-3	TGTGCCAGCAGCCTAGGGACTAGCGGCGGCACAGATACGCAGTATTTT	CASSLGTSGGTDTQYF
TRBV9	.	.	TRBJ1-4	TGTGCCAGCAGCGTCACTTTGGGGGCGAAACTGTTTTTT	CASSVTLGAKLFF
TRBV7-9	TRBD1	.	TRBJ1-2	TGTGCCAGCAGTCGCACGGGACAGGGCTGGGGTGGCTACACCTTC	CASSRTGQGWGGYTF
TRBV21-1	.	once	TRBJ2-7	TGTGCCAGCAGCGGTCGCGGTAGCGGGAGGGACGAGCAGTACTTC	CASSGRGSGRDEQYF
TRBV4-1	.	.	TRBJ2-2	TGCGCCAGCAGCCAAGATTTCGGGGGCGCCAGGGGGGGGGAGCTGTTTTTT	CASSQDFGGARGGELFF
TRBV18	TRBD1	.	TRBJ2-7	TGTGCCAGCTCACTCGGCCAGGGGGACGAGCAGTACTTC	CASSLGQGDEQYF
TRBV5-1	TRBD2	.	TRBJ2-1	TGCGCCAGCAGCTCAACTAGCGGGAGGGGAAGCTCCTACAATGAGCAGTTCTTC	CASSSTSGRGSSYNEQFF
TRBV6-5	TRBD1	.	TRBJ2-7	TGTGCCAGCAGTTACTCGGACAGGGCCGGAGGCGAGCAGTACTTC	CASSYSDRAGGEQYF
TRBV14	.	.	TRBJ1-1	TGTGCCAGCAGCAGAAAGCGGTTCCGTGAAGCTTTCTTT	CASSRKRFREAFF
TRBV6-6	.	.	TRBJ1-4	TGTGCCAGCAGTTATCTCCAGGGTGATGGAAAACTGTTTTTT	CASSYLQGDGKLFF
TRBV19	TRBD1	.	TRBJ1-1	TGTGCCAGTAGTCCCTGGGGACAGGGGGTTGCGGCTTTCTTT	CASSPWGQGVAAFF
TRBV29-1	.	.	TRBJ2-5	TGCAGCGCCTCCCAAGAGACCCAGTACTTC	CSASQETQYF
TRBV30	.	.	TRBJ1-2	TGTGCCTGGTTTGCGGTTCACTATGGCTACACCTTC	CAWFAVHYGYTF
TRBV6-6	.	.	TRBJ1-1	TGTGCCAGCAGCCTCGGGGGGAACACTGAAGCTTTCTTT	CASSLGGNTEAFF